One and the same sample provided the 17 T cell receptor beta chains below, sequenced in a study of regulatory T cells in long-lasting Graves disease. Both iRepertoire HTBI primers and Arm-PCR of CDR3 regions were used to build the TCR beta libraries. TCRdb re-analysed the multiplex PCR reads in MiXCR, keeping a single row per CDR3 protein. This sample has 700,000 or so distinct CDR3 sequences, with 25% to 35% found just once. Stated time point: persistent/refractory GD, antithyroid drugs over 5 years with positive TRAb. The TCR library was made from RNA that had been extracted from PBMCs in TRIzol. Sequenced material: peripheral blood mononuclear cells (PBMCs), taken when the disease was refractory, from a patient treated with antithyroid drugs. Receptors originate from a female donor with Graves disease.

This clonotype was seen only a few times. The V and J genes are TRBV20-1 and TRBJ1-5; possible D gene TRBD1, 5 bases. This CDR3 region has 17 residues. Germline CDR1 and CDR2: DFQATT and SNEGSKA (reference sequence). Trimming shortened V by 3 bases and J by 3 bases, and 21 bases separated the two germline ends. For the CDR3, the DNA is TGCAGTGCTAGCGGTCTAGGTCCGGGACGCGCCAATCAGCCCCAGCATTTT. Translating it yields CSASGLGPGRANQPQHF.

V gene TRBV15 combines with J gene TRBJ1-6; no clear D. V lost 6 bases, J lost 0 bases, and 6 bases lay in between. The germline V gene has CDR1 LNHNV and CDR2 YYDKDF (reference sequence). This CDR3 spans 14 amino acids. The CDR3 bases are TGTGCCACCAGGAAGAGCTCCTATAATTCACCCCTCCACTTT. Translating it yields CATRKSSYNSPLHF.

This clonotype was counted a few times. The chain recombines TRBV20-1 with TRBJ1-5, with a tentative D call TRBD1 (6 bases). The CDR3 has 15 residues. Trimming removed 1 base from V and 6 bases from J, with 16 bases in between. Per germline, CDR1 DFQATT and CDR2 SNEGSKA (reference sequence). The CDR3 is CSARVPRGDGQPQHF. The CDR3 bases are TGCAGTGCTAGAGTCCCCAGGGGTGACGGTCAGCCCCAGCATTTT.

V is TRBV5-1 and J is TRBJ2-3; a possible D gene is TRBD1 (6 bases). The V end was cut by 1 base, the J end by 2 bases, with 14 bases between. Germline assignment: CDR1 SGHRS and CDR2 YFSETQ. The CDR3 loop spans 16 amino acids. The CDR3 DNA sequence: TGCGCCAGCAGCTTGATCACTACAGGGACCACAGATACGCAGTATTTT. It codes for CASSLITTGTTDTQYF.

This clonotype was counted ten times or more. V and J are TRBV28 and TRBJ1-2; possible D gene TRBD1, 6 bases. The CDR3 length is 14 residues. Trimming removed 6 bases from V and 8 bases from J, with 19 bases in between. CDR1 is MDHEN and CDR2 is SYDVKM in the germline V gene. The CDR3 loop is CASSPTGGYEGYTF. CDR3 DNA sequence: TGTGCCAGCAGCCCGACAGGCGGGTATGAAGGCTACACCTTC.

This clonotype was picked up a small number of times. The chain carries TRBV28 and TRBJ1-2; D may be TRBD1 (5 bases). Germline V gene lookup returns CDR1 MDHEN and CDR2 SYDVKM. Trimming shortened V by 11 bases and J by 0 bases, and 16 bases separated the two germline ends. CDR3 length equals 14 residues. The CDR3 region has the DNA TGTGCCGTCGGTGGGGCCAGGGCTAACTATGGCTACACCTTC. This sequence encodes CAVGGARANYGYTF.

The table lists this clonotype with many counts. The chain recombines TRBV6-2 or TRBV6-3 with TRBJ1-2; maybe TRBD1 (6 bases). The length of the CDR3 is 13 residues. Per germline, CDR1 MNHEY and CDR2 SVGEGT. V was trimmed by 5 bases and J by 4 bases, leaving 11 bases between them. In DNA form, the CDR3 reads TGTGCCAGCAGTGACACAGGGCGCTATGGCTACACCTTC. Protein product: CASSDTGRYGYTF.

The CDR3 bases are TGCGCCAGCAGTGAGTCGACCGGGACAGGGCGTCTCACTGAAGCTTTCTTT. It yields the protein CASSESTGTGRLTEAFF. V usage is TRBV10-1 and J usage is TRBJ1-1, with 9 bases matching TRBD1. The CDR3 loop spans 17 amino acids. The junction had 9 bases not matched to a gene; V was cut back by 0 bases and J by 4 bases. The germline V gene encodes CDR1 WNHNN and CDR2 SYGVQD (reference sequence).

The chain carries TRBV20-1 and TRBJ2-7; 8 nucleotides align to TRBD2. The V segment lost 2 bases and the J segment 1 base; nucleotides outside the gene matches: 16. CDR3 length equals 18 residues. Germline V lookup: CDR1 DFQATT, CDR2 SNEGSKA (reference sequence). The CDR3 nucleotides read TGCAGTGCTAGAAAGTCTGCAGGAGGACTAGCTGTTTCCTACGAGCAGTACTTC. Translating gives CSARKSAGGLAVSYEQYF.

The genes are TRBV27 and TRBJ2-7; D is perhaps TRBD2 (6 bases). The CDR3 consists of 14 residues. Germline V gene data show CDR1 as MNHEY and CDR2 as SMNVEV (reference sequence). V lost 1 base and J 0 bases, leaving 7 bases between the germline ends. CDR3 nucleotide sequence: TGTGCCAGCAGTTTATTGGGGGGCTCCTACGAGCAGTACTTC. This gives the protein CASSLLGGSYEQYF.

The gene calls are TRBV20-1 and TRBJ2-5; TRBD2 aligns across 10 bases. The CDR3 runs 13 residues. V was pared by 2 bases and J by 5 bases, with 2 bases of the junction left unmatched. Per the germline V gene, CDR1 is DFQATT and CDR2 is SNEGSKA (reference sequence). The CDR3 protein is CSARSSGSETQYF. CDR3 coding DNA: TGCAGTGCTAGATCTAGCGGGAGTGAGACCCAGTACTTC.

Here the CDR3 reads CASERTDTGELFF. In nucleotides, the CDR3 is TGTGCCTCGGAAAGAACAGACACCGGGGAGCTGTTTTTT. The rearrangement links TRBV6-2 or TRBV6-3 to TRBJ2-2; no clear D gene. The CDR3 runs to 13 residues. Germline V CDR1 and CDR2: MNHEY, SVGEGT. Trimming pared 11 bases from V and 3 bases from J, leaving 13 bases between.

The CDR3: CAWSRSRTGLQSPLHF. The CDR3 nucleotides read TGTGCCTGGAGCCGCTCCAGGACAGGGCTACAATCACCCCTCCACTTT. V gene TRBV30 combines with J gene TRBJ1-6, with 8 bases that match TRBD1. The germline gives CDR1 GTSNPN, CDR2 SVGIG (reference sequence). The CDR3 has 16 residues. V was pared by 3 bases and J by 10 bases, with 14 bases of the junction left unmatched.

The chain is built from TRBV11-1 and TRBJ1-1; maybe TRBD1 (5 bases). CDR1 and CDR2 from the germline V gene are SGHAT and FQDESV (reference sequence). The germline V and J ends were trimmed by 5 bases and 4 bases, with 29 bases remaining between them. There are 19 residues in the CDR3. CDR3 protein: CASSLDGGNKQLRVTEAFF. The CDR3 DNA follows: TGTGCCAGCAGCCTCGACGGGGGGAACAAACAGCTGAGGGTCACTGAAGCTTTCTTT.

This clonotype was picked up a small number of times. This sequence joins TRBV5-1 and TRBJ2-2, with D unresolved. V shed 3 bases and J shed 3 bases, with 6 bases lying between them. Germline lookup yields CDR1 SGHRS and CDR2 YFSETQ. There are 13 residues in the CDR3. CDR3 sequence reads: CASSWADTGELFF. In DNA form, the CDR3 reads TGCGCCAGCAGCTGGGCGGACACCGGGGAGCTGTTTTTT.

This chain connects TRBV3-1 to TRBJ2-7; D gene ambiguous. This CDR3 spans 17 amino acids. The germline gives CDR1 LGHDT, CDR2 YNNKEL (reference sequence). V was clipped by 0 bases and J by 5 bases, with 20 bases between them. The DNA for the CDR3 is TGTGCCAGCAGCCAAGAGGAGTCTAGAAGGGCGAGGAACGAGCAGTACTTC. It specifies CASSQEESRRARNEQYF.

The V and J genes are TRBV11-2 and TRBJ2-5; D uncertain. V shed 4 bases and J shed 7 bases, with 13 bases lying between them. CDR3 length equals 13 residues. From germline, CDR1 is SGHAT and CDR2 FQNNGV. This CDR3 reads CASSSGLPGTQYF. Written as DNA, the CDR3 is TGTGCCAGCAGCTCGGGTCTCCCGGGGACCCAGTACTTC.